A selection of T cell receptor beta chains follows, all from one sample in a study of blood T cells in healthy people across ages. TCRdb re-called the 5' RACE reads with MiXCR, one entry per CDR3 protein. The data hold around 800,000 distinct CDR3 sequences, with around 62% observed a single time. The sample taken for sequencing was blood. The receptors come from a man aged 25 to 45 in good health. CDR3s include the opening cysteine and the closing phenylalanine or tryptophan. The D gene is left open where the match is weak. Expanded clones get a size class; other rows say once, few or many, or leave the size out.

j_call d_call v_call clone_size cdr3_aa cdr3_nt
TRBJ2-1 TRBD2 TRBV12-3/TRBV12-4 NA CANSLGGSWNEQFF TGTGCCAACAGTTTGGGGGGGTCCTGGAATGAGCAGTTCTTC
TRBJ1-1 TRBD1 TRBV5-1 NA CASSARTGPNTEAFF TGCGCCAGCAGCGCTAGGACAGGACCGAACACTGAAGCTTTCTTT
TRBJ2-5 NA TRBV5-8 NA CASSRRTKSQETQYF TGTGCCAGCAGCCGACGGACGAAAAGCCAAGAGACCCAGTACTTC
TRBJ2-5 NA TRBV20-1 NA CSVSPGTPGEETQYF TGCAGTGTTAGTCCCGGGACGCCGGGCGAAGAGACCCAGTACTTC
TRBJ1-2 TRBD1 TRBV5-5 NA CASSFRTSGTGVNYGYTF TGTGCCAGCAGCTTCCGGACATCCGGGACAGGGGTGAACTATGGCTACACCTTC
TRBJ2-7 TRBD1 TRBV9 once CASSVGTGGYNEQYF TGTGCCAGCAGCGTAGGTACAGGGGGCTATAACGAGCAGTACTTC
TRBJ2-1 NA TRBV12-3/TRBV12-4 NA CASSHGQIADIEQFF TGTGCCAGCAGCCACGGACAGATAGCGGATATTGAGCAGTTCTTC
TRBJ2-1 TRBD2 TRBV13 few CASSLKSGGAREQFF TGTGCCAGCAGCTTAAAGAGCGGGGGGGCTCGGGAGCAGTTCTTC
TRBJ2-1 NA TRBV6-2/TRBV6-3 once CASSMYTYNEQFF TGTGCCAGCAGTATGTATACCTACAATGAGCAGTTCTTC
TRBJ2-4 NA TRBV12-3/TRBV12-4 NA CASSTGLRVGQYF TGTGCCAGCAGTACGGGACTGAGGGTGGGGCAGTACTTC
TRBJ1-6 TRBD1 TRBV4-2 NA CASSQDGQGGYSPLHF TGTGCCAGCAGCCAAGATGGACAGGGAGGTTATTCACCCCTCCACTTT
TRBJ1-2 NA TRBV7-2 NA CASSLAGGTCGYTF TGTGCCAGCAGCTTAGCGGGGGGGACGTGCGGCTACACCTTC
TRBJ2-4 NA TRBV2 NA CASSEVRIAKSIQYF TGTGCCAGCAGTGAAGTGCGGATAGCCAAAAGCATTCAGTACTTC
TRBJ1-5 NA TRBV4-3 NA CASSQDFEQPQHF TGCGCCAGCAGCCAAGATTTTGAACAGCCCCAGCATTTT
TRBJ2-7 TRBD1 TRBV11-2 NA CASSPMTGAPTYEQYF TGTGCCAGCAGCCCGATGACAGGGGCCCCAACCTACGAGCAGTACTTC
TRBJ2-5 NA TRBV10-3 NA CAISEDRREQYF TGTGCCATCAGTGAAGACAGGAGAGAGCAGTACTTC
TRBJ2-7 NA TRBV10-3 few CAIGPRQDYEQYF TGTGCCATCGGGCCGCGACAGGACTACGAGCAGTACTTC
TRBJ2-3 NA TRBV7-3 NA CASSLIGGNPSTDTQYF TGTGCCAGCAGCTTAATTGGAGGGAACCCTTCCACAGATACGCAGTATTTT
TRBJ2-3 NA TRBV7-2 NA CASSPSPPDTQYF TGTGCCAGCAGCCCATCTCCTCCCGATACGCAGTATTTT
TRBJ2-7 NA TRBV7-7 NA CASSLNPSHEQYF TGTGCTAGCAGCTTAAATCCATCCCACGAGCAGTACTTC
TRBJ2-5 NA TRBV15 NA CATSRGGGLQETQYF TGTGCCACCAGCAGAGGTGGGGGCCTCCAAGAGACCCAGTACTTC
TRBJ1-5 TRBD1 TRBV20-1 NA CSASKATGGNQPQHF TGCAGTGCTAGTAAGGCGACAGGGGGTAATCAGCCCCAGCATTTT
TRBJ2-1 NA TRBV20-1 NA CSARLNEQFF TGCAGTGCTAGATTGAATGAGCAGTTCTTC
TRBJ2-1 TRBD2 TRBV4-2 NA CASSQTSRAGVSREQFF TGTGCCAGCAGCCAAACTTCCAGAGCGGGGGTTAGTCGTGAGCAGTTCTTC
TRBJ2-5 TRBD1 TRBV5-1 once CASSLAMRQGAREQYF TGCGCCAGCAGCTTGGCCATGAGACAGGGGGCGCGGGAGCAGTACTTC
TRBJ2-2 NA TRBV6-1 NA CATRVPGELFF TGTGCCACTCGAGTCCCCGGGGAGCTGTTTTTT
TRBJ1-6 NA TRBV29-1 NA CSVQTSQRNNSPLHF TGCAGCGTTCAGACCTCACAGAGGAATAATTCACCCCTCCACTTT
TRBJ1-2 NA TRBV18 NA CASSPEGVRNYGYTF TGTGCCAGCTCACCGGAAGGGGTACGGAACTATGGCTACACCTTC
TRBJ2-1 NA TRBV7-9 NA CASTPVVYNEQFF TGTGCCAGCACCCCGGTGGTTTACAATGAGCAGTTCTTC
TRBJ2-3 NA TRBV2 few CASSGESRQVDTQYF TGTGCCAGCAGTGGGGAAAGCCGCCAGGTAGATACGCAGTATTTT
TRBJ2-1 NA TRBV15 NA CATSRDPGTRETQFF TGTGCCACCAGCAGAGATCCAGGGACTCGGGAGACCCAGTTCTTC
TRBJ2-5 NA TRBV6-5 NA CASRLSETQYF TGTGCCAGCCGACTTTCGGAGACCCAGTACTTC
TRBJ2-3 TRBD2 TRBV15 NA CATSTGGLAGGPDTQYF TGTGCCACCAGCACAGGAGGGTTGGCGGGGGGCCCAGATACGCAGTATTTT
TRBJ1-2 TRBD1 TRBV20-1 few CSAGQGNYGYTF TGCAGTGCTGGACAGGGGAACTATGGCTACACCTTC
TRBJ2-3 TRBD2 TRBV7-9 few CASSPLGGMRADTQYF TGTGCCAGCAGCCCCCTCGGGGGGATGAGGGCAGATACGCAGTATTTT
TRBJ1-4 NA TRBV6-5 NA CASSYNQAATNEKLFF TGTGCCAGCAGTTACAACCAGGCTGCAACTAATGAAAAACTGTTTTTT
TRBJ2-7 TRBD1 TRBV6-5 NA CASSYMTGEETLYF TGTGCCAGCAGTTACATGACAGGGGAAGAGACCCTGTACTTC
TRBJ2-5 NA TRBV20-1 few CSARKPAVKETQYF TGCAGTGCTAGAAAGCCAGCCGTCAAAGAGACCCAGTACTTC
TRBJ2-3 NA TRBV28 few CASSFTGGRNTDTQYF TGTGCCAGCAGTTTCACAGGTGGGAGAAACACAGATACGCAGTATTTT
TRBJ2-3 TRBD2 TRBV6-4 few CASSEGTSGTDTQYF TGTGCCAGCAGCGAAGGGACTAGCGGCACAGATACGCAGTATTTT
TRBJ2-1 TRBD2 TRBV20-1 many CSARLAGGSSYNEQFF TGCAGCGCAAGACTAGCGGGGGGGTCGTCCTACAATGAGCAGTTCTTC
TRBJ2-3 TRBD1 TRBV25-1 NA CASSVPRGRTDTQYF TGTGCCAGCAGTGTTCCCAGGGGGCGGACAGATACGCAGTATTTT
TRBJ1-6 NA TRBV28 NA CASRTLQAPLHF TGTGCCAGCAGGACCTTGCAAGCGCCCCTCCACTTT
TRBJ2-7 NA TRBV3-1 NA CASSQTPEGEQYF TGTGCCAGCAGCCAAACTCCAGAAGGCGAGCAGTACTTC
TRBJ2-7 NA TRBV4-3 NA CASSQDLQGGEQYF TGCGCCAGCAGCCAAGATTTGCAGGGTGGCGAGCAGTACTTC
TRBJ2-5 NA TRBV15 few CATSLHGGETQYF TGTGCCACCAGCCTACACGGAGGGGAGACCCAGTACTTC
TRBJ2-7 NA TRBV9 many CASSVDGSSYEQYF TGTGCCAGCAGCGTAGACGGCAGCTCCTACGAGCAGTACTTC
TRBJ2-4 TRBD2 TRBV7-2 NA CASSLNNNRGGSKNIQYF TGTGCCAGCAGCTTAAATAATAATCGCGGGGGGTCCAAAAACATTCAGTACTTC
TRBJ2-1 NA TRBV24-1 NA CATSGLTTDYNEQFF TGTGCCACCAGTGGTTTGACGACAGATTACAATGAGCAGTTCTTC
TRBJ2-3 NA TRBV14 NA CASSQGVANTQYF TGTGCCAGCAGCCAAGGAGTAGCGAATACGCAGTATTTT
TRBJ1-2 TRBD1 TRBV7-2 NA CASSSPGQGRYTF TGTGCCAGCAGCTCTCCTGGACAGGGTCGCTACACCTTC
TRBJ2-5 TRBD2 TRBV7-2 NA CASSDGLAGETQYF TGTGCCAGCAGCGATGGACTAGCTGGCGAGACCCAGTACTTC
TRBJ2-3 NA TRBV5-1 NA CATSPGSAIRSDTQYF TGCGCCACCTCACCGGGATCCGCTATCAGATCAGATACGCAGTATTTT
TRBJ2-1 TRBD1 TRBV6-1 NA CASRIGTGSYNEQFF TGTGCCAGCAGGATAGGGACAGGGAGTTACAATGAGCAGTTCTTC
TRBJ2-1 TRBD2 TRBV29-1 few CSVATSAINNEQFF TGCAGCGTTGCGACTAGCGCCATTAACAATGAGCAGTTCTTC